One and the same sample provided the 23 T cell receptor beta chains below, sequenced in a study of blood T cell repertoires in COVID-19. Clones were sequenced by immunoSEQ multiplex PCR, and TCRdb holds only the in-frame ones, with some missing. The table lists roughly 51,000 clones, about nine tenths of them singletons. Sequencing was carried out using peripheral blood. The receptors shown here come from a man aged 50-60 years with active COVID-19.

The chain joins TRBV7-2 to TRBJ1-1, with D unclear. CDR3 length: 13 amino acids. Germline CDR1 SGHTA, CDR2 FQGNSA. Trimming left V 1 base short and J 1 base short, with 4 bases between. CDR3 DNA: TGTGCCAGCAGCTTAGACAGGAACACTGAAGCTTTCTTT. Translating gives CASSLDRNTEAFF.

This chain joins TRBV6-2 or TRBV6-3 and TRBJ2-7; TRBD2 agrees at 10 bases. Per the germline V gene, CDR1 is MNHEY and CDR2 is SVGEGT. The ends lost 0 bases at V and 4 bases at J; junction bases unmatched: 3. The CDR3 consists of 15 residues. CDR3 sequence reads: CASSYSASGGYEQYF. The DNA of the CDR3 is TGTGCCAGCAGTTACTCAGCTAGCGGGGGATACGAGCAGTACTTC.

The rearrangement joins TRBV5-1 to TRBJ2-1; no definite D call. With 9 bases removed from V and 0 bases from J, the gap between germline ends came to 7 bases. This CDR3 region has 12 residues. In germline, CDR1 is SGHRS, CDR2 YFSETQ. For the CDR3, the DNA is TGCGCCACCCTAAGCTCCTACAATGAGCAGTTCTTC. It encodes CATLSSYNEQFF.

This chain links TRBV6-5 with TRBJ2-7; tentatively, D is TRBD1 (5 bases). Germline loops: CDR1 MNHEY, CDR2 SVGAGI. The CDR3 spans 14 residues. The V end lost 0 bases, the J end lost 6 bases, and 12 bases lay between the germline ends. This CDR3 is CASSYSGPVGEQYF. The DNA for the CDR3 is TGTGCCAGCAGTTACTCGGGGCCCGTAGGCGAGCAGTACTTC.

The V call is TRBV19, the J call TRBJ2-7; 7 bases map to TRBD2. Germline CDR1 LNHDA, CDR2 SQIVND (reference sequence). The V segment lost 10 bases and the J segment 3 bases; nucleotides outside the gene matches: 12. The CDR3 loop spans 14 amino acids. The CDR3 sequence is CATVGGETGYEQYF. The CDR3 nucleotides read TGTGCCACCGTGGGAGGGGAGACTGGCTACGAGCAGTACTTC.

CDR3 protein: CASIGQGQETQYF. DNA of the CDR3: TGCGCCAGCATCGGACAGGGGCAAGAGACCCAGTACTTC. This rearrangement joins TRBV5-1 to TRBJ2-5; 9 positions agree with TRBD1. The CDR3 extends over 13 amino acids. The V gene's germline CDR1 is SGHRS and CDR2 YFSETQ. V was pared by 6 bases and J by 2 bases, with 2 bases of the junction left unmatched.

CDR3 in DNA: TGTGCCAGCAGTTACAGGGGGCCCCCCTACGAGCAGTACTTC. Its translation: CASSYRGPPYEQYF. The gene calls are TRBV27 and TRBJ2-7, with TRBD1 matching over 9 bases. J was trimmed by 2 bases and V by 4 bases; bases with no gene match: 3. The CDR3 extends over 14 amino acids. Germline V CDR1 and CDR2: MNHEY, SMNVEV (reference sequence).

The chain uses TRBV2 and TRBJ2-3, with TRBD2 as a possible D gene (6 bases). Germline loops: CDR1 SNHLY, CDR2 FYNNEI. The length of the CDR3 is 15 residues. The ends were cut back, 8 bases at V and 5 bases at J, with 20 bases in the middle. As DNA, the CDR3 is TGTGCCAGCGAAAGACCCGGGACTGGGGGAGATACGCAGTATTTT. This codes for CASERPGTGGDTQYF.

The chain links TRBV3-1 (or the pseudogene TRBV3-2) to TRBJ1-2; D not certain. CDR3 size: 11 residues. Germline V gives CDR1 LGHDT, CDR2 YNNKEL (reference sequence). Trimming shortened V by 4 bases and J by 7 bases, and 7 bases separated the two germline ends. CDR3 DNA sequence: TGTGCCAGCAGCCGGGCGGGTGGCTACACCTTC. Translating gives CASSRAGGYTF.

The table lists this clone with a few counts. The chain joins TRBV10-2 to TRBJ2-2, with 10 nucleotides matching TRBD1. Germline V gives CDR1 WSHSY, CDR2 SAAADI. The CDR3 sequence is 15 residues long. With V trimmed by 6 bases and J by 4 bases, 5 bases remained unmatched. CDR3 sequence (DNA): TGCGCCAGCAGCCCGGGACAGGGGCTCACCGGGGAGCTGTTTTTT. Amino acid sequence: CASSPGQGLTGELFF.

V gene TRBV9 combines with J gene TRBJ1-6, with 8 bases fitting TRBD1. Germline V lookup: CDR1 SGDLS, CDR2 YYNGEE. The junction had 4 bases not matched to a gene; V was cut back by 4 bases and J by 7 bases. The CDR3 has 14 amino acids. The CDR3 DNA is TGTGCCAGCAGCCCCCGACAGGGGAATTCACCCCTCCACTTT. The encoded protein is CASSPRQGNSPLHF.

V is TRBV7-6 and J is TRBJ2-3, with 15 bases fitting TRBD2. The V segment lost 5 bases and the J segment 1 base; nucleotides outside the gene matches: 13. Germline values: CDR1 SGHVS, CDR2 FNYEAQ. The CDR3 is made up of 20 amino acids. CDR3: CASSHGSRTSGGVGTDTQYF. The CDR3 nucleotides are TGTGCCAGCAGCCACGGAAGCCGGACTAGCGGGGGGGTTGGCACAGATACGCAGTATTTT. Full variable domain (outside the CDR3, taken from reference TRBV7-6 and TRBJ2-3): GAGVSQSPRYKVTKRGQDVALRCDPISGHVSLYWYRQALGQGPEFLTYFNYEAQQDKSGLPNDRFSAERPEGSISTLTIQRTEQRDSAMYRCASSHGSRTSGGVGTDTQYFGPGTRLTVL.

The CDR3 reads CASSEVPGTVQFF. The CDR3 coding sequence is TGTGCCAGCAGCGAGGTCCCGGGGACAGTGCAGTTCTTC. This sequence joins TRBV6-4 and TRBJ2-1; 7 bases align to TRBD1. J gave up 12 bases and V 6 bases, and 11 bases lay outside the gene matches. From germline, CDR1 is MRHNA and CDR2 SNTAGT. The CDR3 is 13 amino acids.

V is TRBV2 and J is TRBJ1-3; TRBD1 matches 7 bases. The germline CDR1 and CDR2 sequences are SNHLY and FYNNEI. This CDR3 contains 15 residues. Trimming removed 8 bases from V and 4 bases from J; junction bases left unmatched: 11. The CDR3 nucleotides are TGTGCCAGCCGTTTAACGACAGGGCCAGGAAACACCATATATTTT. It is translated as CASRLTTGPGNTIYF. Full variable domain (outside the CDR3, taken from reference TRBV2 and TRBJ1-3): EPEVTQTPSHQVTQMGQEVILRCVPISNHLYFYWYRQILGQKVEFLVSFYNNEISEKSEIFDDQFSVERPDGSNFTLKIRSTKLEDSAMYFCASRLTTGPGNTIYFGEGSWLTVV.

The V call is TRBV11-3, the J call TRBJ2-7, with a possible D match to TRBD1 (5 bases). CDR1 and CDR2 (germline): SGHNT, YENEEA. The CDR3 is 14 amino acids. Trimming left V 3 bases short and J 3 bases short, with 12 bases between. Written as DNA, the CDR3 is TGTGCCAGCAGCTTCCAGGGCGATGACTACGAGCAGTACTTC. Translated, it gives CASSFQGDDYEQYF.

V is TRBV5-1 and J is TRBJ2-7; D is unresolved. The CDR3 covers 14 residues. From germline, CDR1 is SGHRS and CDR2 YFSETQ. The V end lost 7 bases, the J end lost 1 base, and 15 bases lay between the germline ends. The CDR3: CASSSGSPSYEQYF. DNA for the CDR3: TGCGCCAGCTCTTCCGGGTCCCCGTCCTACGAGCAGTACTTC.

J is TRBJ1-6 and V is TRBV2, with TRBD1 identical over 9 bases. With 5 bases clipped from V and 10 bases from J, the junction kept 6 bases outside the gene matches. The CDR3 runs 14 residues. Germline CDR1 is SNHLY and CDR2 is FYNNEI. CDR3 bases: TGTGCCAGCAGTTTGACAGGGGGAGGGTCACCCCTCCACTTT. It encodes CASSLTGGGSPLHF.

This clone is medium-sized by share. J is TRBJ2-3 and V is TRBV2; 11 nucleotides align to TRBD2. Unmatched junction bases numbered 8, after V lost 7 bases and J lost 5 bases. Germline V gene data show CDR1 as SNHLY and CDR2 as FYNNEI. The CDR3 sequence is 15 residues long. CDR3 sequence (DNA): TGTGCCAGCACGGTTAGCGGGGGGGCGGAAGATACGCAGTATTTT. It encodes CASTVSGGAEDTQYF. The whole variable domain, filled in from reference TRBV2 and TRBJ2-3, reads EPEVTQTPSHQVTQMGQEVILRCVPISNHLYFYWYRQILGQKVEFLVSFYNNEISEKSEIFDDQFSVERPDGSNFTLKIRSTKLEDSAMYFCASTVSGGAEDTQYFGPGTRLTVL.

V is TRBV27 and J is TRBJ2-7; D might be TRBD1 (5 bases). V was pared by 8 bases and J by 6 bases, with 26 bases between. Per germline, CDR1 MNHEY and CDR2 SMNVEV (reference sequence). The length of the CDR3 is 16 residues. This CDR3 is CASSLWPSRVSGEQYF. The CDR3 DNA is TGTGCCAGCTCTCTTTGGCCCAGCAGGGTTTCGGGCGAGCAGTACTTC.

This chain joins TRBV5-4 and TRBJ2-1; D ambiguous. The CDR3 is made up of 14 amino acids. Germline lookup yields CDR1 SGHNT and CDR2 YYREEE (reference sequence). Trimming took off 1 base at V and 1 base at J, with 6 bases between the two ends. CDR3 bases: TGTGCCAGCAGCTTGCAGGTATCCTACAATGAGCAGTTCTTC. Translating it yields CASSLQVSYNEQFF.

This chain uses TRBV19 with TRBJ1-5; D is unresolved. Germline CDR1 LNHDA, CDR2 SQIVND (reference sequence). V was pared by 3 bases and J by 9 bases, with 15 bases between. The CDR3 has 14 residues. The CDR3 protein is CASSIIQTPGPQHF. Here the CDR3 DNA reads TGTGCCAGTAGTATCATCCAAACCCCAGGGCCCCAGCATTTT. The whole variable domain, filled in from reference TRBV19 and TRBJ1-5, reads DGGITQSPKYLFRKEGQNVTLSCEQNLNHDAMYWYRQDPGQGLRLIYYSQIVNDFQKGDIAEGYSVSREKKESFPLTVTSAQKNPTAFYLCASSIIQTPGPQHFGDGTRLSIL.

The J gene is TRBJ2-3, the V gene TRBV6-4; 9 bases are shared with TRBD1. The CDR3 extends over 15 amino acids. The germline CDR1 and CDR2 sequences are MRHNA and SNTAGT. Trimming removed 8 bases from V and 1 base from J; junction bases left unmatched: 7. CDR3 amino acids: CASRTGAGGTDTQYF. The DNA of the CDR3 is TGTGCCAGCCGGACAGGGGCCGGGGGCACAGATACGCAGTATTTT.

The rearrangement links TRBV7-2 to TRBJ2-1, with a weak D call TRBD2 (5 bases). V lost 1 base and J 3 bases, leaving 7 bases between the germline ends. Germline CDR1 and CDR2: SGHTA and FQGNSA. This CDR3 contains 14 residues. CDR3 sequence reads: CASSLDSGYNEQFF. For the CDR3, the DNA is TGTGCCAGCAGCTTAGACAGCGGCTACAATGAGCAGTTCTTC.